This T cell receptor beta chain came from a study of control samples from healthy donors and cancer patients. Using immunoSEQ multiplex PCR, the repertoire was profiled, and TCRdb retains in-frame clones only, with some absent. Of roughly 450,000 clones in the sample, roughly 90% were seen once. This clone appeared a single time. The sequenced material came from PBMCs. The sequence derives from a man between 40 and 49 years old with head and neck cancer.

The chain's CDR3 is CASSKTGTGRFTYEQYF. Written as DNA, the CDR3 is TGTGCCAGCAGTAAAACAGGGACAGGGAGGTTTACCTACGAGCAGTACTTC. J is TRBJ2-7 and V is TRBV27, with 9 bases identical to TRBD1. Germline trimming cut 5 bases from V and 2 bases from J; bases unmatched to any gene: 13. CDR3 length: 17 amino acids. Germline assignment: CDR1 MNHEY and CDR2 SMNVEV (reference sequence).